A single T cell receptor beta chain is shown here with its context. Clones were read by immunoSEQ multiplex PCR, and TCRdb kept only the in-frame ones, dropping some. The data show around 210,000 clones, roughly 85% seen once. This sample is drawn from a study of blood T cell repertoires in COVID-19. CDR3 length: 13 residues. V gave up 5 bases and J gave up 8 bases; unmatched junction bases: 7. Seattle's enrolled individuals joined amid active infection and were then monitored longitudinally. The V gene is TRBV12-3 or TRBV12-4, the J gene TRBJ1-2, with 8 bases matching TRBD1. The material sequenced was peripheral blood. The sequence derives from a man between 50 and 59 years old with COVID-19, enrolled during active disease. The CDR3, as DNA: TGTGCCAGCAGTCACAGGGGGGATAACGGCTACACCTTC. This gives the protein CASSHRGDNGYTF.